This TCR beta chain was sequenced for a study of shared clonotypes between healthy human individuals. Sequencing used immunoSEQ multiplex PCR; TCRdb keeps in-frame clones, though not all of them. The table records some 790,000 clones, around 70% of them present only once. The CDR3 has 15 amino acids. The V gene's germline CDR1 is MNHNY and CDR2 SVGAGI (reference sequence). The germline V and J ends were trimmed by 0 bases and 4 bases, with 13 bases remaining between them. The TCR originated in a woman in her 30s in good health. This sequence joins TRBV6-6 and TRBJ2-7; D gene unclear. The sequenced material came from memory CD4+ T cells sorted from blood. Sample subset: CD45RA-negative fraction. CDR3 protein: CASSYSETTSYEQYF. CDR3 DNA: TGTGCCAGCAGTTACTCGGAGACAACCAGTTACGAGCAGTACTTC.